The 30 T cell receptor beta chains below come from one sample, sequenced in a study of human T cells and chemical hapten exposure. One entry per CDR3 protein results from TCRdb running MiXCR on the RACE reads. This sample has 35,000 or so distinct CDR3 sequences; 10% occur once, and the top ten carry 25% to 35%. As to time point: pre-sensitization, week 0. Specified treatment: therapeutic diphenylcyclopropenone sensitization with weekly scalp DPC. Unfractionated whole blood served as the source for total RNA extraction. The sequencing used whole blood, collected in connection with sensitization to the hapten diphenylcyclopropenone (DPC). The receptors were sampled from a man aged 50 to 60 with alopecia areata. Some clones in this sample may be carry-over from other donors' samples.

This clonotype was recorded a few times. The chain joins TRBV4-3 to TRBJ1-6; possible D gene TRBD1, 6 bases. The ends were cut back, 1 base at V and 4 bases at J, with 17 bases in the middle. Germline CDR1 reads LGHNA; CDR2 reads YSLEER. CDR3 size: 18 residues. CDR3 loop: CASSQGAWGGDYNSPLHF. The CDR3 nucleotides are TGCGCCAGCAGCCAAGGAGCGTGGGGGGGCGATTATAATTCACCCCTCCACTTT.

The chain uses TRBV6-5 and TRBJ1-2; D unresolved. This CDR3 spans 11 amino acids. V shed 4 bases and J shed 8 bases, with 8 bases lying between them. CDR1 MNHEY and CDR2 SVGAGI come from the germline V gene. CDR3 DNA: TGTGCCAGCAGTTCCCCCCGAGGCTACACCTTC. Protein sequence: CASSSPRGYTF.

Ten or more counts support this clonotype. The rearrangement joins TRBV5-4 to TRBJ2-1; TRBD2 agrees at 11 bases. The CDR3 extends over 17 amino acids. The germline CDR1 and CDR2 sequences are SGHNT and YYREEE (reference sequence). J lost 0 bases, V lost 4 bases, and 6 bases had no gene match. The CDR3 loop reads CASSQGGLAVSYNEQFF. CDR3 DNA: TGTGCCAGCAGCCAGGGGGGACTAGCGGTCTCCTACAATGAGCAGTTCTTC.

The chain couples TRBV28 to TRBJ2-7, with TRBD1 matching 7 bases. V lost 8 bases and J lost 2; bases outside the gene matches: 12. The CDR3 runs to 15 residues. Per germline, CDR1 MDHEN and CDR2 SYDVKM. The CDR3 nucleotides read TGTGCCAGCGAACCCCCGGACAGGCAAGCCTACGAGCAGTACTTC. Amino acid sequence: CASEPPDRQAYEQYF.

This clonotype showed up many times. In nucleotides, the CDR3 is TGTGCCAGCAGTTACCTACTAGCGGGAATCTACGAGCAGTACTTC. It specifies CASSYLLAGIYEQYF. V gene TRBV6-2 or TRBV6-3 combines with J gene TRBJ2-7; TRBD2 aligns across 10 bases. This CDR3 spans 15 amino acids. Germline V lookup: CDR1 MNHEY, CDR2 SVGEGT. The V segment lost 2 bases and the J segment 3 bases; nucleotides outside the gene matches: 4.

This chain uses TRBV5-1 with TRBJ2-3; tentatively, D is TRBD2 (5 bases). V dropped 1 base and J dropped 3 bases, with 9 bases sitting between them. Germline V gene lookup returns CDR1 SGHRS and CDR2 YFSETQ. The CDR3 has 14 amino acids. CDR3 sequence (DNA): TGCGCCAGCAGCTTGTTCGGGGAAACAGATACGCAGTATTTT. This encodes CASSLFGETDTQYF.

This clonotype was observed a few times. J is TRBJ2-7 and V is TRBV5-1; D not resolved. The CDR3 sequence is 12 residues long. Trimming pared 4 bases from V and 2 bases from J, leaving 7 bases between. Looked up from germline, CDR1 is SGHRS and CDR2 is YFSETQ. The CDR3 bases are TGCGCCAGCAGCGTGGATCCCTACGAGCAGTACTTC. It yields the protein CASSVDPYEQYF.

In this sample, this clonotype turned up a few times. This sequence joins TRBV7-3 and TRBJ2-5, with TRBD1 matching 7 bases. The ends lost 5 bases at V and 5 bases at J; junction bases unmatched: 8. Germline lookup yields CDR1 SGHTA and CDR2 FQGTGA. CDR3 size: 14 residues. CDR3 protein: CASSVTGLGETQYF. DNA of the CDR3: TGTGCCAGCAGCGTGACAGGGCTGGGGGAGACCCAGTACTTC.

The genes are TRBV9 and TRBJ2-7, with a weak D call TRBD1 (7 bases). Germline V gene data show CDR1 as SGDLS and CDR2 as YYNGEE. V lost 0 bases and J 4 bases, leaving 14 bases between the germline ends. The CDR3 sequence is 15 residues long. The CDR3 DNA follows: TGTGCCAGCAGCGTAGGTGCAGGGGGGTTGTACGAGCAGTACTTC. This translates into CASSVGAGGLYEQYF.

CDR3 region: CSAPWHTEAFF. The CDR3 DNA sequence: TGCAGTGCTCCCTGGCACACTGAAGCTTTCTTT. The chain uses TRBV20-1 and TRBJ1-1; no clear D. The CDR3 runs to 11 residues. Germline CDR1 DFQATT, CDR2 SNEGSKA (reference sequence). Trimming took 5 bases from V and 3 from J, leaving 7 bases between them.

This clonotype was detected ten times or more. J is TRBJ2-1 and V is TRBV3-1; D gene unclear. The V end lost 4 bases, the J end lost 7 bases, and 14 bases lay between the germline ends. The CDR3 totals 14 residues. Germline loops: CDR1 LGHDT, CDR2 YNNKEL (reference sequence). The CDR3 DNA sequence: TGTGCCAGCAGCCTCCCCCTTCGGGCTAATGAGCAGTTCTTC. Translated, it gives CASSLPLRANEQFF.

This clonotype was observed at least ten times. The chain joins TRBV6-2 or TRBV6-3 to TRBJ2-1, with TRBD2 identical over 12 bases. After removal of 6 bases from V and 7 bases from J, the junction contained 10 bases not matched to a gene. CDR1 and CDR2 (germline): MNHEY, SVGEGT. CDR3 size: 16 residues. CDR3 sequence reads: CASSRPTSGSYNEQFF. For the CDR3, the DNA is TGTGCCAGCAGCCGACCGACTAGCGGGAGTTATAATGAGCAGTTCTTC.

The table lists this clonotype with many counts. The J gene is TRBJ2-1, the V gene TRBV20-1; 7 nucleotides align to TRBD2. The CDR3 is made up of 15 amino acids. The ends lost 3 bases at V and 4 bases at J; junction bases unmatched: 9. Germline assignment: CDR1 DFQATT and CDR2 SNEGSKA (reference sequence). The CDR3 loop reads CSARQAGVLYNEQFF. Here the CDR3 DNA reads TGCAGTGCTAGGCAGGCGGGAGTACTGTACAATGAGCAGTTCTTC.

This clonotype was picked up many times. The chain carries TRBV4-3 and TRBJ2-2; D uncertain. CDR3 length equals 17 residues. V dropped 0 bases and J dropped 1 base, with 12 bases sitting between them. CDR1 is LGHNA, CDR2 YSLEER, per germline. CDR3 protein: CASSQEIVRRNTGELFF. CDR3 DNA sequence: TGCGCCAGCAGCCAAGAAATTGTTCGGCGGAACACCGGGGAGCTGTTTTTT.

This clonotype was detected a few times. This chain links TRBV28 with TRBJ2-7; D unclear. V lost 2 bases and J lost 3, with 8 bases in between. The CDR3 runs 13 residues. Germline V gene sequence: CDR1 MDHEN, CDR2 SYDVKM. CDR3: CASSLGSRYEQYF. In DNA, the CDR3 is TGTGCCAGCAGTTTAGGCAGCCGCTACGAGCAGTACTTC.

At least ten counts were recorded for this clonotype. This rearrangement joins TRBV7-9 to TRBJ2-6; D ambiguous. The germline V gene has CDR1 SEHNR and CDR2 FQNEAQ (reference sequence). Trimming removed 3 bases at V and 0 bases at J, with 6 bases between. CDR3 length: 15 amino acids. For the CDR3, the DNA is TGTGCCAGCAGCTTGGGGAACTCTGGGGCCAACGTCCTGACTTTC. Translating gives CASSLGNSGANVLTF.

The rearrangement joins TRBV30 to TRBJ2-6, with D unclear. V lost 4 bases and J 4 bases, leaving 11 bases between the germline ends. Germline V lookup: CDR1 GTSNPN, CDR2 SVGIG (reference sequence). This CDR3 has 14 amino acids. The CDR3 is CAWMNAGGANVLTF. In DNA form, the CDR3 reads TGTGCCTGGATGAACGCTGGAGGGGCCAACGTCCTGACTTTC.

This clonotype was counted many times. The gene calls are TRBV28 and TRBJ2-1; 9 nucleotides line up with TRBD1. The CDR3 extends over 12 amino acids. Germline V lookup: CDR1 MDHEN, CDR2 SYDVKM. Germline trimming cut 11 bases from V and 7 bases from J; bases unmatched to any gene: 6. This CDR3 reads CAGGTGRNEQFF. In DNA form, the CDR3 reads TGTGCCGGGGGGACAGGGAGGAATGAGCAGTTCTTC. The full variable domain, its missing parts supplied by reference TRBV28 and TRBJ2-1, is DVKVTQSSRYLVKRTGEKVFLECVQDMDHENMFWYRQDPGLGLRLIYFSYDVKMKEKGDIPEGYSVSREKKERFSLILESASTNQTSMYLCAGGTGRNEQFFGPGTRLTVL.

The chain is built from TRBV19 and TRBJ2-2, with D tentatively TRBD1 (6 bases). The V and J ends lost 7 bases and 5 bases respectively, with 17 bases between them. The CDR3 has 15 amino acids. CDR1 is LNHDA, CDR2 SQIVND, per germline (reference sequence). Here the CDR3 reads CASIRQVSPTGELFF. The CDR3 bases are TGTGCCAGTATTAGACAGGTCAGCCCTACCGGGGAGCTGTTTTTT.

In this sample, this clonotype turned up many times. The V gene is TRBV5-4, the J gene TRBJ1-1, with TRBD1 as a possible D gene (5 bases). Per germline, CDR1 SGHNT and CDR2 YYREEE (reference sequence). The CDR3 is made up of 13 amino acids. Trimming removed 3 bases from V and 3 bases from J, with 9 bases in between. CDR3 in amino acids: CASSWGRDTEAFF. The DNA of the CDR3 is TGTGCCAGCAGCTGGGGCAGGGACACTGAAGCTTTCTTT.

In regard to this clonotype: A read error may explain this, as a much larger clone is one base away. The chain employs TRBV7-2 and TRBJ2-7; the D is unclear. V was cut by 5 bases and J by 9 bases, with 17 bases left in between. The CDR3 length is 13 residues. Germline V gene lookup returns CDR1 SGHTA and CDR2 FQGNSA. CDR3 sequence: CASSQVRPLGQYF. The DNA of the CDR3 is TGTGCCAGCAGCCAGGTCAGGCCCCTAGGGCAGTACTTC.

This clonotype appeared many times. The chain combines TRBV27 with TRBJ1-1; 8 nucleotides align to TRBD1. The CDR3 loop spans 14 amino acids. The ends lost 5 bases at V and 4 bases at J; junction bases unmatched: 6. Germline loops: CDR1 MNHEY, CDR2 SMNVEV (reference sequence). CDR3 region: CASSPQDRVTEAFF. DNA for the CDR3: TGTGCCAGCAGTCCCCAGGACAGGGTCACTGAAGCTTTCTTT.

The chain uses TRBV28 and TRBJ2-7; TRBD2 might be the D (7 bases). Between the trimmed V and J ends, which lost 6 bases and 5 bases, there was a span of 23 bases. The germline gives CDR1 MDHEN, CDR2 SYDVKM. The CDR3 spans 16 residues. CDR3 bases: TGTGCCAGCAGCCCGCCGAAGGGGGGGCGGAGAGACGAGCAGTACTTC. This encodes CASSPPKGGRRDEQYF.

This sequence joins TRBV5-1 and TRBJ2-6, with D tentatively TRBD1 (5 bases). CDR3 size: 16 residues. Germline lookup yields CDR1 SGHRS and CDR2 YFSETQ. Deletions cut 0 bases from V and 1 base from J, with 8 bases between. CDR3 residues: CASSLVSGSGANVLTF. The CDR3 DNA is TGCGCCAGCAGCTTGGTGTCAGGGTCTGGGGCCAACGTCCTGACTTTC.

This clonotype occurred many times. The genes are TRBV2 and TRBJ2-1, with TRBD2 matching over 9 bases. This CDR3 is 14 amino acids long. Germline CDR1 SNHLY, CDR2 FYNNEI. Trimming at V came to 4 bases and at J to 10 bases, leaving 8 bases not matched to a gene. The CDR3 reads CASSGAGGPSEQFF. The CDR3 region has the DNA TGTGCCAGCAGTGGGGCGGGAGGGCCCTCCGAGCAGTTCTTC. The full variable domain, its missing parts supplied by reference TRBV2 and TRBJ2-1, is EPEVTQTPSHQVTQMGQEVILRCVPISNHLYFYWYRQILGQKVEFLVSFYNNEISEKSEIFDDQFSVERPDGSNFTLKIRSTKLEDSAMYFCASSGAGGPSEQFFGPGTRLTVL.

The rearrangement joins TRBV28 to TRBJ1-1, with TRBD1 as a possible D gene (5 bases). Trimming took off 6 bases at V and 3 bases at J, with 17 bases between the two ends. The CDR3 extends over 15 amino acids. Germline CDR1 is MDHEN and CDR2 is SYDVKM. This chain's CDR3 is CASSPIIGGYTEAFF. CDR3 nucleotide sequence: TGTGCCAGCAGCCCAATCATCGGGGGGTACACTGAAGCTTTCTTT.

Only a few counts were recorded for this clonotype. The chain recombines TRBV3-1 with TRBJ2-1, with D unclear. The length of the CDR3 is 15 residues. Trimming stripped 3 bases from V and 2 bases from J, with 11 bases between. Germline V gene data show CDR1 as LGHDT and CDR2 as YNNKEL (reference sequence). The CDR3 sequence: CASSQDTTPYNEQFF. DNA of the CDR3: TGTGCCAGCAGCCAGGATACTACCCCCTACAATGAGCAGTTCTTC.

At least ten counts were recorded for this clonotype. The chain is built from TRBV27 and TRBJ1-3; tentative D call: TRBD1 (5 bases). The germline V gene has CDR1 MNHEY and CDR2 SMNVEV (reference sequence). The CDR3 loop spans 15 amino acids. Trimming pared 8 bases from V and 0 bases from J, leaving 14 bases between. The CDR3 nucleotides read TGTGCCAGCCGACGGGACTTCCGCTCTGGAAACACCATATATTTT. Amino acid sequence: CASRRDFRSGNTIYF.

CDR3 bases: TGTGCCAGCAGCCCCGAAAGACTAGCGGGAGGCACAGATACGCAGTATTTT. It yields the protein CASSPERLAGGTDTQYF. The rearrangement links TRBV7-2 to TRBJ2-3; 12 nucleotides line up with TRBD2. V shed 5 bases and J 1 base; nucleotides not matched to a gene: 7. CDR1 is SGHTA, CDR2 FQGNSA, per germline. The CDR3 contains 17 residues.

J is TRBJ1-5 and V is TRBV2; D may be TRBD1 (5 bases). Germline V gives CDR1 SNHLY, CDR2 FYNNEI. This CDR3 has 15 amino acids. V gave up 7 bases and J gave up 0 bases, with 13 bases separating them. CDR3 sequence: CASKEGLGSNQPQHF. The CDR3 nucleotides read TGTGCCAGCAAGGAGGGGCTAGGTAGCAATCAGCCCCAGCATTTT.